The TCR beta chain described here comes from a study of blood T cell repertoires in COVID-19 (dated by TCRdb to 2018 to 2021). Background on the whole study: Collaborator samples came from the United States, Italy and Spain and covered acute and convalescent phases of COVID-19. The material from the prospective study consisted of cDNA or gDNA derived from T cells, B-cell-depleted T cells, or PBMCs. Subjects who had been exposed to COVID-19, were actively infected with it, or had recovered from it provided the deeply sampled blood TCRbeta repertoires that made up the dataset. The repertoires were released in a freely available public database meant as a resource for research on the immune response to SARS-CoV-2. Samples were obtained from the ongoing ImmuneRACE study (first 160 participants) and from 1,000 to 1,500 subjects provided by 6 global collaborators. Nearly every sample came with metadata listing a de-identified subject ID, COVID-19 status, age in years and sex. HLA class I and class II types, where available, came from metadata supplied by the sample provider rather than from assay-based typing. General findings and caveats noted by the study authors: Clinical and demographic metadata were provided uncurated, with the amount varying by source and participant.

TCRbeta CDR3 regions were amplified from genomic DNA by means of the immunoSEQ Assay, a bias-controlled multiplex PCR. The study's processing was this. The number of nucleated cells in each sample was estimated from the amplification of reference gene primers within the assay. Sequence reads were collapsed and filtered to measure the absolute abundance of every unique TCRbeta CDR3 rearrangement. For each sample, productive Simpson clonality was calculated by taking the square root of Simpson's diversity index across productive rearrangements. TCRdb provides this immuneACCESS table in a form limited to in-frame rearrangements. Some clones are lacking; in checked studies, under half of them reflect an unresolved V gene, and why the rest are absent is not known. V and J calls and clone size come straight from that table; D and trimming were deduced from the DNA. The sample contains 100,000 to 150,000 clones, around 86% of them found a single time. The biggest ten clones account for over 9.5% of the sample.

The V end loses 2 bases and the J end loses 1 base, and a stretch of 14 bases separates them. Looking up the germline V gene (reference sequence) yields CDR1 GTSNPN and CDR2 SVGIG. The CDR3 covers 15 residues, taking in both the cysteine and the phenylalanine. CDR3 DNA is the only sequence kept; it has 45 bases, read in frame from the first base. For this clone: Its antigen remains unidentified. One base away there is no much larger clone; base qualities are not given.

In Seattle, one collaborating source enrolled patients while the infection was active and tracked those patients longitudinally over the course of disease. Collaborating institutions collected whole blood in K2EDTA tubes following their own protocols. For TCRbeta analysis, collaborator samples were shipped as frozen whole blood, as isolated PBMCs, or as DNA extracted from either sample type. Rearrangement joined TRBV30 to TRBJ2-5; matching of 5 bases hints at TRBD1 as the D gene. The receptor was isolated from a woman aged 65 to 85 with COVID-19, enrolled during active disease. Sequencing was carried out using peripheral blood. The DNA sequence is TGTGCCTGGAGTCCGGACAAACTGACCCAAGAGACCCAGTACTTC. Its product reads: CAWSPDKLTQETQYF.